This is a list of T cell receptor beta chains from one sample in a study of control samples from healthy donors and cancer patients. Measured with immunoSEQ multiplex PCR; TCRdb has only the in-frame clones, and not every one. The sample comprises 150,000 to 200,000 clones, just under 95% of which are singletons, and 4.1% rests with the top ten. The specimen sequenced was blood. These receptors all stem from a woman aged 60-75 years in good health. The CDR3 runs from the conserved cysteine through the conserved F or W. A D gene is named only where the DNA matches it firmly. Size is stated for part of the rows, as once, few or many counts, or as a class when the clone is expanded.

d_call | j_call | clone_size | cdr3_length | v_call | cdr3_nt | cdr3_aa
TRBD2 | TRBJ2-5 | - | 19 | TRBV6-2/TRBV6-3 | TGTGCCAGCAGTTACGGCTTGGTAAGACTAGCGGGAGTACAAGAGACCCAGTACTTC | CASSYGLVRLAGVQETQYF
TRBD1 | TRBJ1-1 | - | 13 | TRBV10-3 | TGTGCCAACCGTTGGGACAGGAACACTGAAGCTTTCTTT | CANRWDRNTEAFF
TRBD1 | TRBJ1-5 | - | 20 | TRBV5-5 | TGTGCCAGCAGCCAGAATGACAGGGAAGGTTATTCTTGGAGCAATCAGCCCCAGCATTTT | CASSQNDREGYSWSNQPQHF
- | TRBJ1-2 | - | 13 | TRBV7-3 | TGTGCCAGCAGCTTACTCGGGGGACCTGGCTACACCTTC | CASSLLGGPGYTF
- | TRBJ1-2 | - | 13 | TRBV10-3 | TGTGCCATCGGTGGAGACACCGCCTATGGCTACACCTTC | CAIGGDTAYGYTF
- | TRBJ1-5 | - | 16 | TRBV7-2 | TGTGCCAGCAGCAATTCCCTTGGGGATAGCAATCAGCCCCAGCATTTT | CASSNSLGDSNQPQHF
- | TRBJ1-2 | - | 13 | TRBV2 | TGTGCCAGCAGTGTCTCTAGTAACTATGGCTACACCTTC | CASSVSSNYGYTF
TRBD2 | TRBJ2-1 | - | 16 | TRBV19 | TGTGCCAGTGGCGGACTAGCGGGCAGTTCCTACAATGAGCAGTTCTTC | CASGGLAGSSYNEQFF
- | TRBJ1-1 | once | 14 | TRBV29-1 | TGCAGCGTGTCCCACCGTCTGCAGGGGTCTGAAGCTTTCTTT | CSVSHRLQGSEAFF
- | TRBJ1-5 | - | 12 | TRBV7-2 | TGTGCCAGCACCCCGGGGAATCAGCCCCAGCATTTT | CASTPGNQPQHF
- | TRBJ2-7 | - | 15 | TRBV6-5 | TGTGCCAGCAGTTATCGAGACAGGTTGGGTTACGAGCAGTACTTC | CASSYRDRLGYEQYF
TRBD2 | TRBJ2-3 | - | 18 | TRBV27 | TGTGCCAGCAGTCCTTACAGGACTAGCGGGGTCCACACAGATACGCAGTATTTT | CASSPYRTSGVHTDTQYF
- | TRBJ1-6 | - | 15 | TRBV20-1 | TGCAGTGCTAGTGCCCCACGGACCGATAATTCACCCCTCCACTTT | CSASAPRTDNSPLHF
- | TRBJ1-3 | - | 14 | TRBV11-2 | TGTGCCAGCAGCGCCCGAGGTGGGGGAAACACCATATATTTT | CASSARGGGNTIYF
TRBD1 | TRBJ2-7 | - | 15 | TRBV5-4 | TGTGCCAGCAGCGACAGGGCGACTACAGGCTACGAGCAGTACTTC | CASSDRATTGYEQYF
- | TRBJ1-2 | - | 13 | TRBV6-5 | TGTGCCAGCAAATTGTTGGCTAACTATGGCTACACCTTC | CASKLLANYGYTF
TRBD1 | TRBJ1-4 | - | 15 | TRBV30 | TGTGCCTGGAGTGAACTCCAGGGGGCCGGTGAAAAACTGTTTTTT | CAWSELQGAGEKLFF
TRBD1 | TRBJ2-4 | - | 14 | TRBV18 | TGTGCCAGCTCATTGGGGACAGGGATAGGTTGGAAGTACTTC | CASSLGTGIGWKYF
- | TRBJ2-2 | - | 16 | TRBV6-6 | TGTGCCAGCAGTCCCTATGGGACCGAGAACACCGGGGAGCTGTTTTTT | CASSPYGTENTGELFF
TRBD1 | TRBJ2-1 | - | 14 | TRBV7-9 | TGTGCCAGCAGCCGGACAGGTGGGGGCAATGAGCAGTTCTTC | CASSRTGGGNEQFF
- | TRBJ1-2 | - | 16 | TRBV29-1 | TGCAGCGTTGAAGATGCCGATTTCGGAGCTAACTATGGCTACACCTTC | CSVEDADFGANYGYTF
TRBD1 | TRBJ2-2 | - | 14 | TRBV7-2 | TGTGCCAGCAGCTTACGAGGGGGCCCCGGGGAGCTGTTTTTT | CASSLRGGPGELFF
TRBD2 | TRBJ2-3 | - | 15 | TRBV6-5 | TGTGCCAGCAGTTCCTATAGCGGGGGGGCAGATACGCAGTATTTT | CASSSYSGGADTQYF
TRBD2 | TRBJ2-2 | - | 15 | TRBV7-9 | TGTGCCAGCAGCTTACAGCGGGGCTACACCGGGGAGCTGTTTTTT | CASSLQRGYTGELFF
- | TRBJ1-5 | - | 14 | TRBV7-2 | TGTGCCAGCAGCTTAGCAGGGGGAAATCAGCCCCAGCATTTT | CASSLAGGNQPQHF
- | TRBJ1-1 | - | 13 | TRBV5-1 | TGCGCCAGCAGTTGGGGTACCAACACTGAAGCTTTCTTT | CASSWGTNTEAFF
TRBD2 | TRBJ2-2 | - | 15 | TRBV19 | TGTGCCAGTAGATTGGCGGGGGGGCCGGACGGGGAGCTGTTTTTT | CASRLAGGPDGELFF
- | TRBJ2-7 | - | 15 | TRBV21-1 | TGTGCCAGCATCAGAAGAAGCGGAGGGGAATACGAGCAGTACTTC | CASIRRSGGEYEQYF
- | TRBJ1-2 | - | 15 | TRBV19 | TGTGCCAGTAGTCCTACAGGGTTGAGTACGTATGGCTACACCTTC | CASSPTGLSTYGYTF
- | TRBJ2-7 | - | 13 | TRBV5-1 | TGCGCCAGCAGCTCCCCCCCCCGATACGAGCAGTACTTC | CASSSPPRYEQYF
- | TRBJ2-5 | - | 13 | TRBV7-2 | TGTGCCAGCAGCCCGGACGGGTGGAAGACCCAGTACTTC | CASSPDGWKTQYF
- | TRBJ1-2 | - | 13 | TRBV12-3/TRBV12-4 | TGTGCCAGCAGCGCCGCGGGGGTCTATGGCTACACCTTC | CASSAAGVYGYTF